These T cell receptor beta chains were read from a single sample in a study of radiotherapy plus CTLA-4 blockade in lung cancer. Profiled with immunoSEQ multiplex PCR; TCRdb holds only in-frame clones, not every one. There are 45,000 or so clones in the sample; about 88% occur only once, and 7.8% lies in the top ten. Sequenced here: peripheral blood, sampled from a patient treated with radiotherapy plus ipilimumab. These receptors were obtained from a human donor with non-small cell lung cancer whose response to radiotherapy plus ipilimumab could not be evaluated. The CDR3 runs from the conserved cysteine through the conserved F or W. The D gene is left open where the match is weak. The size of a clone is reported for some rows only, either as once, few or many, or as a class for expanded clones.

j_call,v_call,d_call,clone_size,cdr3_aa,cdr3_nt
TRBJ2-5,TRBV11-2,TRBD2,.,CASSLGGLGTQYF,TGTGCCAGCAGCTTAGGGGGACTAGGGACCCAGTACTTC
TRBJ2-7,TRBV5-1,.,.,CASSLQGYEQYF,TGCGCCAGCAGCTTGCAGGGCTACGAGCAGTACTTC
TRBJ2-7,TRBV5-6,TRBD2,.,CASSLGSSGSYEQYF,TGTGCCAGCAGCTTGGGTTCTAGCGGATCCTACGAGCAGTACTTC
TRBJ1-4,TRBV30,.,few,CASTGGTGREKLFF,TGTGCCTCTACAGGCGGAACCGGACGTGAAAAACTGTTTTTT
TRBJ2-1,TRBV7-9,.,.,CASTKRGHRSNEQFF,TGTGCCAGCACCAAAAGGGGACACCGAAGCAATGAGCAGTTCTTC
TRBJ2-1,TRBV6-4,TRBD1,once,CASSATGGEQFF,TGTGCCAGCAGTGCCACAGGGGGCGAGCAGTTCTTC
TRBJ2-3,TRBV5-1,TRBD2,.,CASSPLAGVADTQYF,TGCGCCAGCAGCCCCCTAGCGGGAGTGGCAGATACGCAGTATTTT
TRBJ2-1,TRBV7-2,.,.,CASSLGQDEQFF,TGTGCCAGCAGCTTAGGGCAGGATGAGCAGTTCTTC
TRBJ1-6,TRBV2,TRBD1,.,CASSVGTGVNSPLHF,TGTGCCAGCAGTGTAGGGACAGGGGTCAATTCACCCCTCCACTTT
TRBJ1-2,TRBV9,TRBD1,.,CASSVGTGYGYTF,TGTGCCAGCAGCGTAGGGACAGGCTATGGCTACACCTTC
TRBJ2-2,TRBV14,.,.,CASRADANTGELFF,TGTGCCAGCAGGGCAGATGCGAACACCGGGGAGCTGTTTTTT
TRBJ2-1,TRBV6-6,TRBD1,.,CASRRLPGQGMNEQFF,TGTGCCAGCAGGCGCCTTCCGGGACAGGGGATGAATGAGCAGTTCTTC
TRBJ2-7,TRBV27,TRBD2,.,CASSPTSGGPYEQYF,TGTGCCAGCAGTCCTACTAGCGGGGGTCCCTACGAGCAGTACTTC
TRBJ2-3,TRBV6-6,.,.,CASSPPGTDTQYF,TGTGCCAGCAGCCCCCCGGGCACAGATACGCAGTATTTT
TRBJ2-7,TRBV5-6,TRBD1,.,CASSVGQGAYEQYF,TGTGCCAGCAGCGTGGGACAGGGGGCCTACGAGCAGTACTTC
TRBJ2-7,TRBV28,.,.,CASSLLAYEQYF,TGTGCCAGCAGTTTACTAGCCTACGAGCAGTACTTC
TRBJ2-5,TRBV10-3,.,.,CAISNRGGETQYF,TGTGCCATCAGTAATAGGGGAGGAGAGACCCAGTACTTC
TRBJ2-3,TRBV11-1,TRBD1,.,CASSFYRGEWVFDTQYF,TGTGCCAGCAGCTTTTACAGGGGAGAATGGGTATTTGATACGCAGTATTTT